The 17 T cell receptor beta chains listed next were all sequenced from one sample in a study of CD8 T cells in ankylosing spondylitis. TCRdb passed the 5' RACE reads through MiXCR, listing each CDR3 protein once. The repertoire has some 240,000 distinct CDR3 sequences, approximately 9% of them found once; the top ten carry approximately 6.2%. The sample was blood, either unsorted or a sorted T cell fraction (not recorded which). Receptor source: a male donor with ankylosing spondylitis or in good health (not recorded which).

The sample holds many counts of this clonotype. CDR3 protein: CASIWGQPGGYTF. Written as DNA, the CDR3 is TGTGCCAGCATTTGGGGACAGCCGGGTGGCTACACCTTC. The V and J genes are TRBV6-6 and TRBJ1-2; 7 bases agree with TRBD1. CDR1 is MNHNY and CDR2 is SVGAGI in the germline V gene (reference sequence). The CDR3 totals 13 residues. V shed 7 bases, J shed 7 bases, and the junction held 9 bases outside the gene matches.

This clonotype was seen repeatedly, ten times or more. The rearrangement uses TRBV6-5 and TRBJ2-2; D not certain. The CDR3 has 14 amino acids. Trimming shortened V by 3 bases and J by 7 bases, and 12 bases separated the two germline ends. Per germline, CDR1 MNHEY and CDR2 SVGAGI. The CDR3: CASSYDRWGGELFF. The CDR3 DNA reads as TGTGCCAGCAGTTATGACCGGTGGGGCGGGGAGCTGTTTTTT.

This chain uses TRBV5-1 with TRBJ1-6; unclear D gene. The CDR3 has 16 residues. Germline lookup yields CDR1 SGHRS and CDR2 YFSETQ. V was pared by 0 bases and J by 0 bases, with 7 bases between. DNA for the CDR3: TGCGCCAGCAGCTTGGGAGAGAGCTCCTATAATTCACCCCTCCACTTT. Its protein product is CASSLGESSYNSPLHF. Combining the CDR3 with reference TRBV5-1 and TRBJ1-6 gives the whole variable domain KAGVTQTPRYLIKTRGQQVTLSCSPISGHRSVSWYQQTPGQGLQFLFEYFSETQRNKGNFPGRFSGRQFSNSRSEMNVSTLELGDSALYLCASSLGESSYNSPLHFGNGTRLTVT.

The sample holds many counts of this clonotype. The rearrangement joins TRBV5-1 to TRBJ2-3; D may correspond to TRBD1 or TRBD2 (5 bases each). Per germline, CDR1 SGHRS and CDR2 YFSETQ. CDR3 size: 14 residues. Between the trimmed V and J ends, which lost 4 bases and 2 bases, there was a span of 11 bases. The CDR3 here is CASSRGASTDTQYF. CDR3 nucleotide sequence: TGCGCCAGCAGCCGGGGCGCGTCCACAGATACGCAGTATTTT.

The chain uses TRBV15 and TRBJ2-3; perhaps TRBD1 as D (6 bases). Germline values: CDR1 LNHNV, CDR2 YYDKDF (reference sequence). V shed 1 base and J shed 3 bases, with 11 bases lying between them. This CDR3 has 15 residues. In nucleotides, the CDR3 is TGTGCCACCAGCAGAGGAGTCAGGGGAACAGATACGCAGTATTTT. This sequence encodes CATSRGVRGTDTQYF.

This clonotype was detected ten times or more. The chain uses TRBV4-3 and TRBJ2-2; D remains ambiguous. Trimming shortened V by 1 base and J by 2 bases, and 8 bases separated the two germline ends. This CDR3 contains 15 residues. CDR1 LGHNA and CDR2 YSLEER come from the germline V gene. In nucleotides, the CDR3 is TGCGCCAGCAGCCAAGGGGTTCTTAACACCGGGGAGCTGTTTTTT. Protein product: CASSQGVLNTGELFF.

The table lists this clonotype with many counts. V usage is TRBV20-1 and J usage is TRBJ2-5, with D perhaps TRBD1 or TRBD2 (5 bases each). CDR3 length equals 12 residues. Germline V gives CDR1 DFQATT, CDR2 SNEGSKA (reference sequence). Trimming took 6 bases from V and 2 from J, leaving 10 bases between them. The CDR3 coding sequence is TGCAGTGCAAGGGACGGTCAAGAGACCCAGTACTTC. It yields the protein CSARDGQETQYF.

Ten or more counts support this clonotype. The CDR3 sequence is CASSLDRDTGELFF. The CDR3 DNA is TGCGCCAGCAGCTTGGACAGGGACACCGGGGAGCTGTTTTTT. The gene calls are TRBV5-1 and TRBJ2-2; the D gene is possibly TRBD1 (6 bases). CDR1 is SGHRS, CDR2 YFSETQ, per germline. This CDR3 is 14 amino acids long. V lost 0 bases and J 3 bases, leaving 6 bases between the germline ends.

This clonotype has a count of ten or more. The chain is built from TRBV24-1 and TRBJ2-1, with TRBD1 matching over 10 bases. V shed 3 bases, J shed 8 bases, and the junction held 15 bases outside the gene matches. Germline CDR1 reads KGHDR; CDR2 reads SFDVKD. The CDR3 is made up of 18 amino acids. DNA for the CDR3: TGTGCCACCAGTGATGCGGTCCGGACAGGGGGGGAGTTAGATGAGCAGTTCTTC. Translated: CATSDAVRTGGELDEQFF.

On this clonotype: A read error may explain this, as a much larger clone is one base away. The J gene is TRBJ2-5, the V gene TRBV28, with D possibly being TRBD2 (5 bases). Trimming stripped 7 bases from V and 5 bases from J, with 17 bases between. CDR1 is MDHEN, CDR2 SYDVKM, per germline. The CDR3 length is 14 residues. The DNA for the CDR3 is TGTGCCAGCAAAGGCTTAACAGCTAGCGAGACCCAGTACTTC. Its translation: CASKGLTASETQYF.

This chain uses TRBV5-1 with TRBJ2-7; TRBD2 agrees at 8 bases. Looked up from germline, CDR1 is SGHRS and CDR2 is YFSETQ. V trimming: 6 bases; J trimming: 2 bases; junction bases outside the gene matches: 13. The CDR3 covers 16 residues. CDR3 in amino acids: CASTKRRGARTYEQYF. The CDR3 DNA sequence: TGCGCCAGCACGAAACGGCGGGGGGCGAGAACCTACGAGCAGTACTTC. Full variable domain (remainder filled in from reference TRBV5-1 and TRBJ2-7): KAGVTQTPRYLIKTRGQQVTLSCSPISGHRSVSWYQQTPGQGLQFLFEYFSETQRNKGNFPGRFSGRQFSNSRSEMNVSTLELGDSALYLCASTKRRGARTYEQYFGPGTRLTVT.

This clonotype was found many times. V and J are TRBV20-1 and TRBJ2-2, with D hard to call. Germline CDR1 reads DFQATT; CDR2 reads SNEGSKA (reference sequence). The CDR3 sequence is 14 residues long. V gave up 5 bases and J gave up 3 bases, with 13 bases separating them. The CDR3 is CSARLATHTGELFF. The CDR3 nucleotides are TGCAGTGCTCGCTTGGCGACTCACACCGGGGAGCTGTTTTTT.

This clonotype has a count of ten or more. J is TRBJ2-7 and V is TRBV12-3 or TRBV12-4, with D unresolved. Trimming left V 7 bases short and J 7 bases short, with 17 bases between. This CDR3 is built from 13 residues. The CDR3 region is CASITGPPREQYF. Written as DNA, the CDR3 is TGTGCCAGCATCACCGGCCCTCCGAGGGAGCAGTACTTC.

This clonotype was counted ten times or more. The V gene is TRBV3-1, the J gene TRBJ2-1; no reliable D call. Trimming took off 5 bases at V and 6 bases at J, with 11 bases between the two ends. Germline V gene data show CDR1 as LGHDT and CDR2 as YNNKEL (reference sequence). The CDR3 has 13 residues. CDR3 residues: CASSSPYSNEQFF. The CDR3 DNA follows: TGTGCCAGCAGCTCTCCCTATAGCAATGAGCAGTTCTTC.

The chain uses TRBV11-2 and TRBJ2-5; perhaps TRBD1 as D (6 bases). This CDR3 contains 16 residues. V lost 3 bases and J lost 1, with 15 bases in between. In germline, CDR1 is SGHAT, CDR2 FQNNGV. The CDR3, as DNA: TGTGCCAGCAGCTTGGAGACAGGCAACCCCCAAGAGACCCAGTACTTC. Amino acid sequence: CASSLETGNPQETQYF.

The V call is TRBV7-2, the J call TRBJ1-2, with D tentatively TRBD1 (6 bases). Between the trimmed V and J ends, which lost 5 bases and 4 bases, there was a span of 14 bases. The CDR3 is made up of 14 amino acids. The germline gives CDR1 SGHTA, CDR2 FQGNSA. CDR3 nucleotides: TGTGCCAGCAGCCAGACAGGAGAAAGCTATGGCTACACCTTC. Amino acids: CASSQTGESYGYTF.

This clonotype came up many times. V is TRBV30 and J is TRBJ1-6, with D perhaps matching TRBD1 (6 bases). The germline gives CDR1 GTSNPN, CDR2 SVGIG (reference sequence). The CDR3 runs 13 residues. V was cut by 3 bases and J by 11 bases, with 14 bases left in between. CDR3 DNA: TGTGCCTGGAGGGGAACAGGGACAACACCCCTCCACTTT. It translates to CAWRGTGTTPLHF.